This is a list of T cell receptor beta chains from one sample in a study of graft-versus-host responses after intestinal transplantation. Sequencing was performed with immunoSEQ multiplex PCR; in TCRdb, only in-frame clones are kept and a portion is missing. The sample lists some 90,000 clones, 90% to 95% occurring once. The antigens for these receptors are not known. Here the sequenced sample was unstimulated CD8+ T cells sorted from spleen or lymph node cells, taken before intestinal transplant. These receptors were obtained from a human donor who received an intestinal transplant. The CDR3 runs from the conserved cysteine through the conserved F or W. Each record gives: clone size, J gene, D gene, V gene, CDR3 protein, CDR3 DNA. D genes are given only for firm matches. Clone sizes are given selectively: once, few, many, or a class where the clone is expanded.

clone size: NA
J gene: TRBJ2-7
D gene: TRBD1
V gene: TRBV7-9
CDR3 protein: CASSPRGQIDEQYF
CDR3 DNA: TGTGCCAGCAGCCCCCGGGGACAGATTGACGAGCAGTACTTC

clone size: NA
J gene: TRBJ2-2
D gene: NA
V gene: TRBV29-1
CDR3 protein: CSVVYPNTGELFF
CDR3 DNA: TGCAGCGTTGTTTACCCGAACACCGGGGAGCTGTTTTTT

clone size: NA
J gene: TRBJ2-5
D gene: NA
V gene: TRBV4-1
CDR3 protein: CASSQDGQHPQETQYF
CDR3 DNA: TGCGCCAGCAGCCAAGATGGGCAACACCCGCAAGAGACCCAGTACTTC

clone size: NA
J gene: TRBJ2-7
D gene: TRBD1
V gene: TRBV2
CDR3 protein: CARETPGQGYEQYF
CDR3 DNA: TGTGCCAGAGAAACTCCGGGACAGGGGTACGAGCAGTACTTC

clone size: NA
J gene: TRBJ1-1
D gene: NA
V gene: TRBV12-5
CDR3 protein: CASEILGPGTEAFF
CDR3 DNA: TGTGCTAGTGAAATTCTTGGGCCGGGGACTGAAGCTTTCTTT

clone size: NA
J gene: TRBJ2-6
D gene: NA
V gene: TRBV6-1
CDR3 protein: CASSLDAGGANVLTF
CDR3 DNA: TGTGCCAGCAGTCTTGATGCGGGAGGGGCCAACGTCCTGACTTTC

clone size: NA
J gene: TRBJ2-5
D gene: TRBD2
V gene: TRBV4-2
CDR3 protein: CASSQEALAGGSETQYF
CDR3 DNA: TGTGCCAGCAGCCAAGAGGCCCTAGCGGGAGGTTCAGAGACCCAGTACTTC

clone size: NA
J gene: TRBJ2-5
D gene: NA
V gene: TRBV9
CDR3 protein: CASNPRGGEETQYF
CDR3 DNA: TGTGCCAGCAACCCTAGGGGGGGAGAAGAGACCCAGTACTTC

clone size: NA
J gene: TRBJ2-2
D gene: NA
V gene: TRBV15
CDR3 protein: CATSIPDGVGELFF
CDR3 DNA: TGTGCCACCAGCATACCAGATGGGGTCGGGGAGCTGTTTTTT

clone size: once
J gene: TRBJ1-5
D gene: TRBD1
V gene: TRBV28
CDR3 protein: CASTPMTGGGQPQHF
CDR3 DNA: TGTGCCAGCACCCCCATGACAGGGGGGGGTCAGCCCCAGCATTTT

clone size: NA
J gene: TRBJ1-5
D gene: TRBD1
V gene: TRBV5-6
CDR3 protein: CASSSGPGQPQPQHF
CDR3 DNA: TGTGCCAGCAGCTCTGGTCCGGGACAGCCCCAGCCCCAGCATTTT

clone size: NA
J gene: TRBJ2-2
D gene: NA
V gene: TRBV7-9
CDR3 protein: CASSPGDTNTGELFF
CDR3 DNA: TGTGCCAGCAGCCCGGGGGACACGAACACCGGGGAGCTGTTTTTT

clone size: NA
J gene: TRBJ1-1
D gene: NA
V gene: TRBV2
CDR3 protein: CASRAWGLNTEAFF
CDR3 DNA: TGTGCCAGCAGGGCGTGGGGGTTGAACACTGAAGCTTTCTTT

clone size: NA
J gene: TRBJ2-7
D gene: NA
V gene: TRBV6-5
CDR3 protein: CASSPDSSRVEQYF
CDR3 DNA: TGTGCCAGCAGCCCCGACTCATCTCGTGTGGAGCAGTACTTC

clone size: NA
J gene: TRBJ1-1
D gene: NA
V gene: TRBV29-1
CDR3 protein: CSVAGTDSTEAFF
CDR3 DNA: TGCAGCGTTGCAGGGACTGATTCGACTGAAGCTTTCTTT

clone size: NA
J gene: TRBJ2-1
D gene: TRBD1
V gene: TRBV27
CDR3 protein: CASSSGTGGLSSYNEQFF
CDR3 DNA: TGTGCCAGCAGCTCCGGGACAGGGGGTCTTAGCTCCTACAATGAGCAGTTCTTC

clone size: medium-sized
J gene: TRBJ2-1
D gene: TRBD2
V gene: TRBV6-4
CDR3 protein: CASSDSTSGSNEQFF
CDR3 DNA: TGTGCCAGCAGTGACTCGACTAGCGGGAGCAATGAGCAGTTCTTC

clone size: NA
J gene: TRBJ1-4
D gene: NA
V gene: TRBV5-1
CDR3 protein: CASSPATHNEKLFF
CDR3 DNA: TGCGCCAGCAGCCCAGCAACCCATAATGAAAAACTGTTTTTT

clone size: NA
J gene: TRBJ2-3
D gene: TRBD1
V gene: TRBV6-1
CDR3 protein: CASSENRGPNTDTQYF
CDR3 DNA: TGTGCCAGCAGTGAAAACAGGGGGCCAAACACAGATACGCAGTATTTT

clone size: NA
J gene: TRBJ2-1
D gene: NA
V gene: TRBV27
CDR3 protein: CASSFPSGRVNEQFF
CDR3 DNA: TGTGCCAGCAGTTTCCCCTCCGGCCGCGTCAATGAGCAGTTCTTC

clone size: NA
J gene: TRBJ2-5
D gene: NA
V gene: TRBV4-1
CDR3 protein: CASSQGGDPQYF
CDR3 DNA: TGCGCCAGCAGCCAAGGGGGAGACCCCCAGTACTTC

clone size: NA
J gene: TRBJ2-7
D gene: NA
V gene: TRBV5-1
CDR3 protein: CASSLTGTYEQYF
CDR3 DNA: TGCGCCAGCAGCCTCACAGGTACCTACGAGCAGTACTTC

clone size: NA
J gene: TRBJ2-7
D gene: NA
V gene: TRBV4-1
CDR3 protein: CASSQDPTNEQYF
CDR3 DNA: TGCGCCAGCAGCCAAGACCCAACTAACGAGCAGTACTTC

clone size: few
J gene: TRBJ2-1
D gene: NA
V gene: TRBV2
CDR3 protein: CASSLQTIEQFF
CDR3 DNA: TGTGCCAGCAGTCTACAGACGATTGAGCAGTTCTTC

clone size: NA
J gene: TRBJ2-1
D gene: NA
V gene: TRBV10-2
CDR3 protein: CASTTGSEQFF
CDR3 DNA: TGCGCCAGCACCACAGGGTCCGAGCAGTTCTTC

clone size: NA
J gene: TRBJ2-7
D gene: NA
V gene: TRBV11-2
CDR3 protein: CASSLEFFVAGGNYEQYF
CDR3 DNA: TGTGCCAGCAGCTTAGAATTCTTCGTGGCCGGGGGCAACTACGAGCAGTACTTC

clone size: NA
J gene: TRBJ2-3
D gene: NA
V gene: TRBV4-1
CDR3 protein: CASSRSPLGGGQYF
CDR3 DNA: TGCGCCAGCAGCCGTTCTCCCTTAGGGGGGGGGCAGTATTTT

clone size: NA
J gene: TRBJ2-1
D gene: TRBD1
V gene: TRBV14
CDR3 protein: CASSQGTGLSSYNEQFF
CDR3 DNA: TGTGCCAGCAGCCAAGGGACAGGACTCAGCTCCTACAATGAGCAGTTCTTC

clone size: NA
J gene: TRBJ1-2
D gene: NA
V gene: TRBV13
CDR3 protein: CASSLGDTDYGYTF
CDR3 DNA: TGTGCCAGCAGCTTAGGGGATACCGACTATGGCTACACCTTC

clone size: once
J gene: TRBJ1-5
D gene: NA
V gene: TRBV6-1
CDR3 protein: CASSEFSKGISNQPQHF
CDR3 DNA: TGTGCCAGCAGTGAATTTAGTAAGGGGATTAGCAATCAGCCCCAGCATTTT

clone size: NA
J gene: TRBJ2-1
D gene: TRBD2
V gene: TRBV15
CDR3 protein: CATSGYGGAVDEQFF
CDR3 DNA: TGTGCCACCAGCGGATACGGGGGGGCCGTGGATGAGCAGTTCTTC

clone size: few
J gene: TRBJ2-1
D gene: TRBD2
V gene: TRBV6-5
CDR3 protein: CATGPVAGSVNEQFF
CDR3 DNA: TGTGCCACCGGGCCAGTAGCGGGCAGCGTCAATGAGCAGTTCTTC

clone size: NA
J gene: TRBJ1-1
D gene: TRBD1
V gene: TRBV7-2
CDR3 protein: CASSARTGSVETEAFF
CDR3 DNA: TGTGCCAGCAGCGCCCGGACAGGGTCGGTGGAAACTGAAGCTTTCTTT

clone size: NA
J gene: TRBJ2-7
D gene: NA
V gene: TRBV6-1
CDR3 protein: CATYHEGSGPYEQYF
CDR3 DNA: TGTGCCACCTACCATGAGGGTAGCGGACCATACGAGCAGTACTTC

clone size: NA
J gene: TRBJ2-7
D gene: NA
V gene: TRBV4-1
CDR3 protein: CASSQALRDEQYF
CDR3 DNA: TGCGCCAGCAGCCAAGCCTTGCGAGACGAGCAGTACTTC

clone size: NA
J gene: TRBJ2-5
D gene: NA
V gene: TRBV10-3
CDR3 protein: CAISESGWPGTQYF
CDR3 DNA: TGTGCCATCAGTGAGTCGGGTTGGCCAGGGACCCAGTACTTC

clone size: once
J gene: TRBJ1-1
D gene: NA
V gene: TRBV5-1
CDR3 protein: CASSLGTEAFF
CDR3 DNA: TGCGCCAGCAGCTTGGGAACTGAAGCTTTCTTT

clone size: NA
J gene: TRBJ2-2
D gene: NA
V gene: TRBV5-4
CDR3 protein: CASSWRARAGELFF
CDR3 DNA: TGTGCCAGCAGTTGGCGGGCACGGGCCGGGGAGCTGTTTTTT

clone size: NA
J gene: TRBJ2-5
D gene: NA
V gene: TRBV19
CDR3 protein: CASSIGGETGVTETQYF
CDR3 DNA: TGTGCCAGTAGTATAGGGGGGGAGACAGGTGTTACGGAGACCCAGTACTTC

clone size: NA
J gene: TRBJ2-3
D gene: NA
V gene: TRBV5-4
CDR3 protein: CASSYPGLYTDTQYF
CDR3 DNA: TGTGCCAGCAGCTATCCGGGACTCTACACAGATACGCAGTATTTT

clone size: NA
J gene: TRBJ2-1
D gene: TRBD2
V gene: TRBV29-1
CDR3 protein: CSVDRGVFSNEQFF
CDR3 DNA: TGCAGCGTGGATCGGGGGGTCTTTTCCAATGAGCAGTTCTTC

clone size: few
J gene: TRBJ2-7
D gene: NA
V gene: TRBV9
CDR3 protein: CASSTDPYEQYF
CDR3 DNA: TGTGCCAGCAGCACGGACCCCTACGAGCAGTACTTC

clone size: NA
J gene: TRBJ1-1
D gene: NA
V gene: TRBV7-9
CDR3 protein: CASSLQGGLQNTEAFF
CDR3 DNA: TGTGCCAGCAGTCTACAGGGCGGACTCCAGAACACTGAAGCTTTCTTT

clone size: once
J gene: TRBJ2-3
D gene: NA
V gene: TRBV5-1
CDR3 protein: CASSLGGTDTQYF
CDR3 DNA: TGCGCCAGCAGCTTGGGCGGCACAGATACGCAGTATTTT

clone size: NA
J gene: TRBJ1-1
D gene: TRBD1
V gene: TRBV9
CDR3 protein: CASSFTGGRLTEAFF
CDR3 DNA: TGTGCCAGCAGCTTCACAGGGGGAAGGCTCACTGAAGCTTTCTTT

clone size: NA
J gene: TRBJ2-2
D gene: TRBD2
V gene: TRBV7-2
CDR3 protein: CASSVTSGEDTGELFF
CDR3 DNA: TGTGCCAGCAGCGTAACTAGCGGGGAGGACACCGGGGAGCTGTTTTTT

clone size: NA
J gene: TRBJ2-1
D gene: TRBD2
V gene: TRBV7-9
CDR3 protein: CASSSWTSSYNEQFF
CDR3 DNA: TGTGCCAGCAGCTCGTGGACTAGCTCCTACAATGAGCAGTTCTTC

clone size: NA
J gene: TRBJ2-5
D gene: NA
V gene: TRBV23-1
CDR3 protein: CASSQPLGQEETQYF
CDR3 DNA: TGCGCCAGCAGTCAACCGCTCGGACAAGAAGAGACCCAGTACTTC

clone size: NA
J gene: TRBJ1-3
D gene: NA
V gene: TRBV15
CDR3 protein: CATSRDRGGHPSGNTIYF
CDR3 DNA: TGTGCCACCAGCAGAGATCGGGGGGGGCATCCCTCTGGAAACACCATATATTTT

clone size: NA
J gene: TRBJ2-1
D gene: TRBD2
V gene: TRBV5-5
CDR3 protein: CASSSRTSLNEQFF
CDR3 DNA: TGTGCCAGCAGCTCGCGGACTAGCCTCAATGAGCAGTTCTTC

clone size: NA
J gene: TRBJ2-2
D gene: NA
V gene: TRBV4-1
CDR3 protein: CASSQGEGAGGELFF
CDR3 DNA: TGCGCCAGCAGCCAAGGGGAGGGGGCCGGCGGGGAGCTGTTTTTT

clone size: NA
J gene: TRBJ2-5
D gene: TRBD2
V gene: TRBV13
CDR3 protein: CASSSTSGGQETQYF
CDR3 DNA: TGTGCCAGCAGCTCGACTAGCGGGGGGCAAGAGACCCAGTACTTC

clone size: NA
J gene: TRBJ1-2
D gene: NA
V gene: TRBV6-1
CDR3 protein: CASSTLREPHYGYTF
CDR3 DNA: TGTGCCAGCAGTACGCTCAGGGAACCACACTATGGCTACACCTTC

clone size: NA
J gene: TRBJ2-7
D gene: TRBD1
V gene: TRBV4-1
CDR3 protein: CASSQVGTAVLEQYF
CDR3 DNA: TGCGCCAGCAGCCAAGTGGGGACAGCCGTCCTCGAGCAGTACTTC

clone size: NA
J gene: TRBJ2-3
D gene: TRBD1
V gene: TRBV6-5
CDR3 protein: CASSYYQGGTDTQYF
CDR3 DNA: TGTGCCAGCAGTTACTACCAGGGGGGCACAGATACGCAGTATTTT